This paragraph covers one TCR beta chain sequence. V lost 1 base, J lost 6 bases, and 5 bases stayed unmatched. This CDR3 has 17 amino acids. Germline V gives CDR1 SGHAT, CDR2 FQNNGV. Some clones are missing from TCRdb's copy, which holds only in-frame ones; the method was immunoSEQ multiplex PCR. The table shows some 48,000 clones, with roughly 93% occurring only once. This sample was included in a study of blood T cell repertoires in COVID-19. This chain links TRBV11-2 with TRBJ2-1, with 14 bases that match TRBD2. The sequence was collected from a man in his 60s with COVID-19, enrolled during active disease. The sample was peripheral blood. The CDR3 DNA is TGTGCCAGCAGCTTAGGGAGGACTAGCGGGGGGACCAATGAGCAGTTCTTC. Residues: CASSLGRTSGGTNEQFF.